The sequence of this T cell receptor (beta chain) was determined in a study of T cell changes during pregnancy in multiple sclerosis (dated by TCRdb to between 2018 and 2021). Study-wide context: The study examined how the T cell repertoire changed over the course of pregnancy in women with multiple sclerosis.

Including the terminal cysteine and phenylalanine, the CDR3 comprises 15 residues. The read is trimmed to its CDR3 DNA, 45 bases read in frame from base 1. The germline V gene encodes CDR1 SNHLY and CDR2 FYNNEI. Ends trimmed: V by 5 bases, J by 2 bases; bases unmatched to a gene: 3. The receptor library was made with the immunoSEQ multiplex PCR assay. The immuneACCESS repertoire file appears here via TCRdb, limited to in-frame rearrangements. These files lack a portion of the clones; in checked studies, under half of the deficit traces to unresolved V genes, and the cause of the others is not known. The sample table shows some 38,000 clones, and 94% are seen once. The leading ten clones occupy roughly 0.4% of the sample. As for this clone: There is no known antigen for this receptor. No much larger clone is present one base from it, and per-base qualities are unavailable.

This clonotype originated in a female donor with multiple sclerosis, enrolled in a pregnancy study. Recombination linked TRBV2 to TRBJ2-3; TRBD2 fits 11 bases in the junction. The sample consisted of CD4+ T cells from peripheral blood mononuclear cells, taken in the second trimester of pregnancy. The CDR3 region: CASSLAGGPTDTQYF. In nucleotides, the sequence is TGTGCCAGCAGTTTAGCGGGGGGGCCCACAGATACGCAGTATTTT.